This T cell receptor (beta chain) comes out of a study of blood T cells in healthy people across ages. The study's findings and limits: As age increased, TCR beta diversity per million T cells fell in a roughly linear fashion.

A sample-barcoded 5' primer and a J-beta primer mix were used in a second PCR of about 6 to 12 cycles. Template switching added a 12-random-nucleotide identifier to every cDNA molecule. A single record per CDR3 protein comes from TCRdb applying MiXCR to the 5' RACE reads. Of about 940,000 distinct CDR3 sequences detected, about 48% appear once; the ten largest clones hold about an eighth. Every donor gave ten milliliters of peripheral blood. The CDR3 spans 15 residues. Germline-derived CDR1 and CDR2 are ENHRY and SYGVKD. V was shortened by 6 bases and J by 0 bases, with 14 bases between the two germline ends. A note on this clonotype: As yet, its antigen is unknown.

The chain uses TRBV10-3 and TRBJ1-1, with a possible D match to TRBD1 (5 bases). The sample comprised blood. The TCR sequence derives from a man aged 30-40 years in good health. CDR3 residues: CAIRDPGRMNTEAFF. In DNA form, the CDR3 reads TGTGCCATCAGGGATCCGGGACGGATGAACACTGAAGCTTTCTTT.